This T cell receptor (beta chain) was sequenced for a study of blood T cell repertoires in COVID-19. Trimming at V came to 0 bases and at J to 3 bases, leaving 27 bases not matched to a gene. The CDR3 has 24 amino acids. Using immunoSEQ multiplex PCR, the repertoire was profiled, and TCRdb retains in-frame clones only, with some absent. The table shows approximately 450,000 clones, with about 89% occurring only once. Sequenced: peripheral blood. The chain joins TRBV23-1 to TRBJ2-3; 10 bases fit TRBD2. TRBV23-1 is identified as an open reading frame with a role that is uncertain. This TCR came from a woman aged 25 to 45 with acute or convalescent COVID-19. The DNA for the CDR3 is TGCGCCAGCAGTCAATCCCGGCCCGAAATGCCACTCCCGCGGGGTAGCGGGGGGACAGATACGCAGTATTTT. This encodes CASSQSRPEMPLPRGSGGTDTQYF.